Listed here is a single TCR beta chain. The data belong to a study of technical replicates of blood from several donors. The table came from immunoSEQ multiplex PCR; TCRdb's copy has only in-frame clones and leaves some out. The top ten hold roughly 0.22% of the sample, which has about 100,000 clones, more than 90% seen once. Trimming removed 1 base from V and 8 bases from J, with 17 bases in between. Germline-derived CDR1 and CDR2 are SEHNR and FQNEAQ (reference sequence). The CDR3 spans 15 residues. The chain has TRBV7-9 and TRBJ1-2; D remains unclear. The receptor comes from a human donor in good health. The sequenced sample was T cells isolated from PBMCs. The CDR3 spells CASSLGVSTRGGYTF. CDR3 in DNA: TGTGCCAGCAGCTTAGGGGTTTCTACCCGCGGAGGCTACACCTTC.